This T cell receptor beta chain was observed in a study of T cell changes during pregnancy in multiple sclerosis. V was shortened by 0 bases and J by 6 bases, with 7 bases between the two germline ends. CDR1 is SQVTM and CDR2 is ANQGSEA in the germline V gene. The CDR3 sequence is 12 residues long. Profiling relied on immunoSEQ multiplex PCR, and the TCRdb table lists in-frame clones only, not all of them. This table has just over 35,000 clones, roughly 87% appearing once. The sequences come from CD4+ T cells from peripheral blood mononuclear cells, collected after pregnancy. This chain connects TRBV29-1 to TRBJ2-3; D is undetermined. This TCR derives from a female donor in good health, enrolled as a control in a pregnancy study. CDR3 residues: CSVEDQADTQYF. DNA of the CDR3: TGCAGCGTTGAAGATCAAGCGGATACGCAGTATTTT.